This T cell receptor beta chain comes out of a study of monozygotic twins with inflammatory bowel disease (dated by TCRdb to between 2018 and 2020). Notes on the research overall: The full study comprised 28 monozygotic twin pairs: nine German pairs (four IBD-concordant, five IBD-discordant) and 19 IBD-discordant Danish pairs. Disease-associated traits were sought mainly through comparisons between IBD patients and their genetically identical healthy co-twins within discordant pairs. Each individual had, on average, about 151 000 unique TCRalpha sequences and 181 000 unique TCRbeta sequences available for analysis. Overall results and qualifications from the work: Differing immunosuppressive treatments among patients may have added background noise and inter-individual variability to the repertoires. No single strong signal or clonotype linked to IBD turned up in the results, so the idea that one exists was not supported. TCRbeta repertoire diversity, by inverse Simpson index, was decreased in IBD patients compared with their healthy co-twins. Repertoire similarity did not differ between concordant and discordant twins, which could be due to limited statistical power. IBD patients shared fewer clonotypes with other individuals than healthy twins did, most markedly in patients showing signs of disease activity. Different T cell subtypes could not be distinguished in the analysis.

In the case of this clonotype: This clone's antigen is unknown.

A roughly 2.7 ml peripheral blood sample was drawn into PAXgene tubes per donor and stored at -80°C. Without T cell sorting, total RNA was isolated from whole blood using the PAXgene blood miRNA kit on an automated QIAcube. Peripheral blood from monozygotic twin pairs concordant or discordant for inflammatory bowel disease was subjected to deep TCRalpha and TCRbeta repertoire profiling with unique molecular barcoding. For every twin pair, smoking habits were documented, and each individual was categorised as a current, former or never smoker. Libraries were constructed by 5' RACE. The input for every TCR library was around 3,800 ng of total RNA. For each sample, cDNA synthesis with SMARTScribe reverse transcriptase was split into eight separate reactions. During cDNA synthesis, unique molecular identifiers containing a 6-nucleotide sample barcode were introduced by template switching. Amplification of TCRalpha and TCRbeta cDNA involved two nested PCRs of roughly 16 and 10 cycles, and each PCR was followed by bead purification. Before amplification, the cDNA was treated with uracil DNA-glycosylase and purified using the QIAquick PCR purification kit. The second PCR added Illumina TruSeq-compatible adapters along with sample-specific barcodes. TapeStation and Qubit were used to check library quality and concentration, and 5 ng of each library went into the pool. Pooled libraries were sequenced on an Illumina HiSeq2500 single-index Rapid Run with 2 x 100 bp reads and custom sequencing primers. In the paper's pipeline: UMI-based consensus assembly with MiGEC version 1.2.6 was used to correct PCR and sequencing errors. V(D)J alignment, clonotype assembly and CDR3 extraction were performed with MiXCR version 2.1.1. To normalise gene usage, clonotype sharing and MAIT/NKT TCR abundance, the top 1000, 10 000 and 20 000 clonotypes in each sample were analysed. After downsampling to 27 000 UMIs, diversity was calculated as the inverse Simpson index using the vegan R package. Paired Mann-Whitney U tests on discordant twin pairs were used, with Benjamini-Hochberg multiple-testing correction. The reads went through TCRdb reprocessing, and each CDR3 protein sequence gets one entry with no DNA. TCRdb assigned the V and J calls; the authors' analysis was not used. The table of this sample itemizes about 380,000 distinct CDR3 sequences. Around 2.6% of the sample is in the top ten clones.

The TCR comes from a human donor with ulcerative colitis or Crohn's disease, or a healthy co-twin of an affected twin (not recorded which). The sequenced sample was blood.

The CDR3 reads as follows: CASSYRDGPGETQYF. The chain was built from TRBV6-5 and TRBJ2-5; as DNA is missing, the TRBD1 call by TCRdb cannot be tested. From its cysteine to its phenylalanine, the CDR3 spans 15 amino acids. No DNA appears here. The germline V gene specifies MNHEY as CDR1 and SVGAGI as CDR2.